This T cell receptor beta chain was captured by sequencing in a study of T cell repertoires in ileal Crohn's disease. Overall study: Every patient was operated on for stricturing (approximately 60%) or penetrating (approximately 40%) complications. General study results and limits: Every patient over 26.8% clonality showed endoscopic recurrence.

Concerning this clone itself: The antigen is not known.

Deletions cut 3 bases from V and 3 bases from J, with 12 bases between. The CDR3 covers 15 residues. Germline CDR1 is SGHTA and CDR2 is FQGNSA. Sequenced by immunoSEQ multiplex PCR; TCRdb stores in-frame clones only, minus some. Altogether roughly 28,000 clones are present, 81% being singletons, with the ten largest covering roughly 6%. This chain connects TRBV7-2 to TRBJ1-5; possibly TRBD1 for D (5 bases). Sequencing input: ileal tissue. The source is an adult with Crohn's disease. The CDR3 DNA reads as TGTGCCAGCAGCTTTTCCGGGGGTGACAATCAGCCCCAGCATTTT. Translation gives CASSFSGGDNQPQHF.